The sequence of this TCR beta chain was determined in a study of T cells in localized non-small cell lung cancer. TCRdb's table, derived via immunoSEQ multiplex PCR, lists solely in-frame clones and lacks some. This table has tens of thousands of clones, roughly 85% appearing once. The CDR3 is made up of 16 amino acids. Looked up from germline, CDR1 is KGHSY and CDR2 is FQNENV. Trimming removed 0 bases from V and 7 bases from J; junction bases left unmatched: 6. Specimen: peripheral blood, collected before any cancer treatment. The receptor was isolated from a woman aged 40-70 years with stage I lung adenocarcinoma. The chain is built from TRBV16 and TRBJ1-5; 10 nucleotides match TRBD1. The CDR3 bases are TGTGCCAGCAGCCAATCCAGGACAGGGGGAAACCAGCCCCAGCATTTT. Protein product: CASSQSRTGGNQPQHF.